These 2 T cell receptor beta chains share one sample of origin, sequenced in a study of CD8 T cells in ankylosing spondylitis. Via MiXCR, TCRdb re-called the 5' RACE reads, giving one row per CDR3 protein. The sample lists approximately 250,000 distinct CDR3 sequences; roughly 8.2% were seen once. Sequenced material: blood, either unsorted or a sorted T cell fraction (not recorded which). Receptor source: a female donor with ankylosing spondylitis or in good health (not recorded which).

The V and J genes are TRBV5-6 and TRBJ2-7; D remains unclear. V lost 7 bases, J lost 2 bases, and 10 bases lay in between. CDR1 and CDR2 (germline): SGHDT, YYEEEE. The CDR3 runs 12 residues. CDR3 amino acids: CASGPSTYEQYF. CDR3 nucleotides: TGTGCCAGCGGCCCGAGCACCTACGAGCAGTACTTC.

This clonotype was observed at least ten times. This rearrangement joins TRBV18 to TRBJ2-1; possible D gene TRBD2, 5 bases. V was shortened by 6 bases and J by 7 bases, with 13 bases between the two germline ends. The CDR3 loop spans 13 amino acids. Germline lookup yields CDR1 KGHSH and CDR2 LQKENI. This chain's CDR3 is CASSLGSHNEQFF. The CDR3 DNA reads as TGTGCCAGCTCGCTGGGGAGTCATAATGAGCAGTTCTTC.